This is a list of T cell receptor beta chains from one sample in a study of cytomegalovirus exposure and HLA in healthy donors. The table came from immunoSEQ multiplex PCR; TCRdb's copy has only in-frame clones and leaves some out. This sample lists 100,000 or so clones; its ten largest clones have around 3.4%. Sequenced material: PBMCs. The receptors originated from a woman aged 30 to 39 in good health and CMV-seronegative. Both conserved end residues are part of each CDR3. The D gene is left open where the match is weak.

v_call	d_call	j_call	cdr3_aa	cdr3_nt
TRBV6-4	TRBD2	TRBJ2-2	CASSLAGDDTGELFF	TGTGCCAGCAGTCTAGCGGGAGACGACACCGGGGAGCTGTTTTTT
TRBV5-1	TRBD1	TRBJ2-5	CASSFGQGTQETQYF	TGCGCCAGCAGCTTTGGACAGGGGACGCAAGAGACCCAGTACTTC
TRBV19	TRBD1	TRBJ1-2	CASMGTGGLYGYTF	TGTGCCAGTATGGGGACAGGGGGCTTGTATGGCTACACCTTC
TRBV6-5	-	TRBJ2-7	CASTRGTGETYEQYF	TGTGCCAGCACCCGGGGTACGGGAGAGACCTACGAGCAGTACTTC
TRBV19	TRBD2	TRBJ2-1	CASTLGTRRGNEQFF	TGTGCCAGTACCCTCGGGACTAGACGGGGCAATGAGCAGTTCTTC
TRBV10-1	TRBD1	TRBJ1-4	CASSAGTGYEKLFF	TGCGCCAGCAGCGCCGGGACAGGGTATGAAAAACTGTTTTTT
TRBV9	TRBD1	TRBJ1-5	CASSGKDRLGNQPQHF	TGTGCCAGCAGCGGAAAGGACAGGTTAGGAAATCAGCCCCAGCATTTT
TRBV5-1	TRBD2	TRBJ2-7	CASSLVGLAGRFSYEQYF	TGCGCCAGCAGCTTGGTAGGACTAGCGGGACGGTTCTCCTACGAGCAGTACTTC
TRBV19	-	TRBJ1-2	CASSPGVNYGYTF	TGTGCCAGTAGTCCAGGGGTTAACTATGGCTACACCTTC
TRBV6-5	TRBD1	TRBJ2-5	CASSHSGQGSRETQYF	TGTGCCAGCAGTCACTCGGGACAGGGGTCTCGAGAGACCCAGTACTTC